These T cell receptor beta chains were read from a single sample in a study of T cell responses to AZD1222 COVID-19 vaccine. Sequencing was performed with immunoSEQ multiplex PCR; in TCRdb, only in-frame clones are kept and a portion is missing. This repertoire shows approximately 180,000 clones, around 90% found once; its top ten account for 1.5% to 2%. Sequencing used peripheral blood, obtained on day 0 of AZD1222 vaccination. The receptors come from an adult in good health. The CDR3 runs from the conserved cysteine through the conserved F or W. Fields, in order: J gene, clone size, V gene, CDR3 protein. The size of a clone is reported for some rows only, either as once, few or many, or as a class for expanded clones.

>TRBJ2-2|.|TRBV5-1
CASSARLDSANTGELFF
>TRBJ1-1|.|TRBV30
CAWSVQGPTEAFF
>TRBJ1-4|.|TRBV18
CASSPDRASNEKLFF
>TRBJ1-3|.|TRBV5-1
CASSLASGRHLSGNTIYF
>TRBJ1-1|.|TRBV9
CASSVGQSEAFF
>TRBJ2-2|.|TRBV5-1
CASRRLAGVSNTGELFF
>TRBJ2-3|.|TRBV4-1
CASSQRDNTDTQYF
>TRBJ2-4|.|TRBV3-1/TRBV3-2
CASSQSGGKNIQYF
>TRBJ1-4|.|TRBV5-8
CASSLGRTGVGEKLFF
>TRBJ1-2|.|TRBV6-1
CASSERMRYGYTF
>TRBJ2-5|.|TRBV6-5
CASNLGRGRETQYF
>TRBJ1-1|.|TRBV7-3
CASSWTANTEAFF
>TRBJ1-1|once|TRBV10-1
CASSELPGDTEAFF
>TRBJ2-2|.|TRBV11-2
CASTVDGNTGELFF
>TRBJ1-1|.|TRBV5-1
CASSLQGKLNTEAFF
>TRBJ2-3|.|TRBV29-1
CSAEGTGSADTQYF
>TRBJ2-4|.|TRBV3-1/TRBV3-2
CASSQAREQNIQYF
>TRBJ2-4|.|TRBV4-3
CASSQYLAGAQNIQYF
>TRBJ2-1|.|TRBV7-9
CASSLVAGASYNEQFF
>TRBJ1-4|once|TRBV9
CASSPGQTNEKLFF
>TRBJ1-2|once|TRBV12-3/TRBV12-4
CASSFSAQGGYTF
>TRBJ1-1|.|TRBV30
CAWSVHGNTEAFF
>TRBJ2-6|once|TRBV5-1
CASSWTSVRSGANVLTF
>TRBJ2-6|.|TRBV18
CASSLTRQGGASGANVLTF
>TRBJ1-5|few|TRBV6-1
CASSERWQGAHQPQHF
>TRBJ2-7|.|TRBV28
CASSSTSGRAQSEQYF
>TRBJ1-5|.|TRBV15
CATSREGPRGDQPQHF
>TRBJ1-1|.|TRBV6-5
CASRIATEAFF
>TRBJ2-2|once|TRBV27
CASRKFGDRGRTGELFF
>TRBJ1-2|.|TRBV6-6
CASSLTSTGIGGYTF
>TRBJ2-7|.|TRBV27
CASSFYGGTSYEQYF
>TRBJ2-3|.|TRBV7-6
CASSLGLAGASSLTDTQYF
>TRBJ1-5|.|TRBV6-1
CASSEDRGNQPQHF
>TRBJ2-1|.|TRBV19
CASSIAAGTYNEQFF
>TRBJ2-1|.|TRBV3-1/TRBV3-2
CASSQVVSGLASNEQFF
>TRBJ2-3|.|TRBV28
CASKTQQDTQYF
>TRBJ1-3|.|TRBV9
CASSPSDSLHTIYF
>TRBJ2-1|once|TRBV28
CASSLIRSTYNEQFF
>TRBJ2-4|.|TRBV2
CASRLAGGGAKNIQYF
>TRBJ2-1|.|TRBV6-2/TRBV6-3
CASSYRRTSGRYNEQFF
>TRBJ2-2|.|TRBV12-2
CASRLRWTVQWELFF
>TRBJ1-5|.|TRBV19
CASSAIGAGGNQPQHF
>TRBJ2-2|.|TRBV7-3
CASSLLGLTNTGELFF
>TRBJ2-1|once|TRBV28
CASTIRLAEYNEQFF
>TRBJ2-1|.|TRBV30
CAWSVWDSYNEQFF
>TRBJ1-4|.|TRBV28
CASRGPGVEEKLFF
>TRBJ1-1|.|TRBV19
CASSAASGYTEAFF
>TRBJ2-1|.|TRBV6-6
CASSPDRGINEQFF
>TRBJ2-1|.|TRBV4-1
CASSQDPMRDRVYNEQFF
>TRBJ2-2|.|TRBV7-9
CASSEKTYGELFF
>TRBJ1-2|.|TRBV5-1
CASSPRTASSYGYTF